These 20 T cell receptor beta chains were all obtained from the same sample, sequenced in a study of technical replicates of blood from a handful of donors. Clones were read by immunoSEQ multiplex PCR, and TCRdb kept only the in-frame ones, dropping some. The sample consists of about 58,000 clones, roughly 89% of them appearing once. Sequencing was performed on PBMCs. The receptor set was obtained from a human donor in good health. Some clones in this sample may be carry-over from other donors' samples.

The V gene is TRBV2, the J gene TRBJ1-1, with 11 positions matching TRBD1. The CDR3 is 12 amino acids. Germline V gene sequence: CDR1 SNHLY, CDR2 FYNNEI. V shed 7 bases and J 11 bases; nucleotides not matched to a gene: 6. CDR3 residues: CASKDRGPVAFF. CDR3 nucleotides: TGTGCCAGCAAGGACAGGGGGCCGGTCGCTTTCTTT.

The chain combines TRBV30 with TRBJ2-5, with 9 nucleotides matching TRBD2. CDR1 and CDR2 from the germline V gene are GTSNPN and SVGIG (reference sequence). This CDR3 spans 16 amino acids. The V gene end was trimmed by 0 bases and the J gene end by 2 bases; junction bases not matched to a gene: 7. This CDR3 is CAWSVLGGGDQETQYF. The CDR3 region has the DNA TGTGCCTGGAGTGTACTGGGCGGGGGGGATCAAGAGACCCAGTACTTC.

This clone came up a few times. V usage is TRBV29-1 and J usage is TRBJ2-3, with 13 nucleotides matching TRBD2. The germline CDR1 and CDR2 sequences are SQVTM and ANQGSEA. The CDR3 is made up of 13 amino acids. V shed 6 bases and J 4 bases; nucleotides not matched to a gene: 1. The CDR3 bases are TGCAGCGTAGGGACTAGCGGGGCAGATACGCAGTATTTT. This gives the protein CSVGTSGADTQYF.

The chain is built from TRBV7-9 and TRBJ2-3; TRBD1 matches 8 bases. V lost 5 bases and J lost 4; bases outside the gene matches: 11. The V gene's germline CDR1 is SEHNR and CDR2 FQNEAQ (reference sequence). This CDR3 spans 16 amino acids. In DNA, the CDR3 is TGTGCCAGCAGCGACCGGACAGGGCGAGGACCAGATACGCAGTATTTT. Translated: CASSDRTGRGPDTQYF.

This clone occurred once. CDR3 sequence reads: CASSEEGQGDHEQYF. For the CDR3, the DNA is TGCGCCAGCAGTGAGGAGGGACAGGGGGACCACGAGCAGTACTTC. The gene calls are TRBV10-1 and TRBJ2-7; 11 bases agree with TRBD1. This CDR3 spans 15 amino acids. The V and J ends lost 2 bases and 5 bases, in that order; junction bases with no gene match: 5. Looked up from germline, CDR1 is WNHNN and CDR2 is SYGVQD (reference sequence).

J is TRBJ1-4 and V is TRBV14; D is unresolved. Per germline, CDR1 SGHDN and CDR2 FVKESK. The CDR3 length is 13 residues. Trimming took 4 bases from V and 7 from J, leaving 10 bases between them. The CDR3 sequence is CASSRSDGEKLFF. CDR3 nucleotide sequence: TGTGCCAGCAGCCGGAGTGACGGTGAAAAACTGTTTTTT.

The chain combines TRBV14 with TRBJ2-7; 11 bases are shared with TRBD2. CDR3 length equals 14 residues. The V gene end was trimmed by 4 bases and the J gene end by 6 bases; junction bases not matched to a gene: 5. Germline V gene data show CDR1 as SGHDN and CDR2 as FVKESK. The CDR3 DNA is TGTGCCAGCAGCCCGACTAGCGGGATTGGCGAGCAGTACTTC. It specifies CASSPTSGIGEQYF.

This rearrangement joins TRBV19 to TRBJ1-4, with TRBD1 identical over 7 bases. The CDR3 extends over 14 amino acids. V dropped 8 bases and J dropped 7; count of bases not matched to a gene: 10. Germline V gene data show CDR1 as LNHDA and CDR2 as SQIVND (reference sequence). CDR3 coding DNA: TGTGCCAGTGATGCTCAGGGGGGAGCTGAAAAACTGTTTTTT. Amino acid sequence: CASDAQGGAEKLFF. Drawing the rest from reference TRBV19 and TRBJ1-4, the complete variable domain is DGGITQSPKYLFRKEGQNVTLSCEQNLNHDAMYWYRQDPGQGLRLIYYSQIVNDFQKGDIAEGYSVSREKKESFPLTVTSAQKNPTAFYLCASDAQGGAEKLFFGSGTQLSVL.

This chain uses TRBV27 with TRBJ1-6; D is unresolved. Germline V gene lookup returns CDR1 MNHEY and CDR2 SMNVEV (reference sequence). Trimming pared 2 bases from V and 0 bases from J, leaving 14 bases between. CDR3 size: 18 residues. CDR3 region: CASSLVRTPRSYNSPLHF. The CDR3 DNA is TGTGCCAGCAGTTTAGTACGCACACCCCGCTCCTATAATTCACCCCTCCACTTT.

The J gene is TRBJ2-7, the V gene TRBV6-5, with 8 positions matching TRBD1. Germline V gives CDR1 MNHEY, CDR2 SVGAGI. The J segment lost 3 bases and the V segment lost 0 bases, leaving 4 bases of the junction unmatched. CDR3 length: 15 amino acids. The DNA for the CDR3 is TGTGCCAGCAGTTACTCTAACAGGGGGGACTACGAGCAGTACTTC. It encodes CASSYSNRGDYEQYF.

This clone was found once. V usage is TRBV6-1 and J usage is TRBJ2-3; 7 nucleotides align to TRBD1. The J segment lost 2 bases and the V segment lost 6 bases, leaving 11 bases of the junction unmatched. This CDR3 comprises 16 residues. Germline V lookup: CDR1 MNHNS, CDR2 SASEGT. CDR3 protein: CASSEQDRADTDTQYF. The DNA for the CDR3 is TGTGCCAGCAGCGAACAAGACAGGGCCGACACAGATACGCAGTATTTT.

V usage is TRBV19 and J usage is TRBJ1-1; no reliable D call. The germline V gene has CDR1 LNHDA and CDR2 SQIVND (reference sequence). The CDR3 length is 14 residues. V dropped 1 base and J dropped 1 base, with 7 bases sitting between them. In DNA, the CDR3 is TGTGCCAGTAGTATAGGCGATACGAACACTGAAGCTTTCTTT. Translation: CASSIGDTNTEAFF.

This clone came up once. No DNA is shown, since the ends of the CDR3 on it are uncertain; the CDR3 is the one TCRdb lists. CDR3 loop: CAWTVGSGNPNPGF. This chain joins TRBV30 and TRBJ1-2. The CDR3 contains 14 residues when both ends are counted. CDR1 GTSNPN and CDR2 SVGIG come from the germline V gene (reference sequence).

The V gene is TRBV7-9, the J gene TRBJ1-2; maybe TRBD1 (5 bases). Germline-derived CDR1 and CDR2 are SEHNR and FQNEAQ (reference sequence). With 4 bases removed from V and 3 bases from J, the gap between germline ends came to 18 bases. CDR3 length: 16 residues. The CDR3 nucleotides read TGTGCCAGCAGCTACAAAATGGGGGGGACGGACTATGGCTACACCTTC. This sequence encodes CASSYKMGGTDYGYTF.

This chain connects TRBV6-5 to TRBJ2-1, with D perhaps matching TRBD2 (6 bases). The CDR3 runs to 15 residues. The V gene lost 7 bases and the J gene lost 6 bases, with 19 bases spanning the gap. Germline lookup yields CDR1 MNHEY and CDR2 SVGAGI. CDR3 bases: TGTGCCAGCACGGACGCGACTAGTCGGGTCAATGAGCAGTTCTTC. Translated: CASTDATSRVNEQFF.

CDR3 amino acids: CASSPSPSGRTDTQYF. CDR3 DNA: TGTGCCAGCAGCCCTTCCCCTAGCGGGAGGACAGATACGCAGTATTTT. The gene calls are TRBV4-2 and TRBJ2-3; TRBD2 aligns across 11 bases. There are 16 residues in the CDR3. The germline V gene has CDR1 LGHNA and CDR2 YNFKEQ. With 4 bases clipped from V and 3 bases from J, the junction kept 6 bases outside the gene matches.

V gene TRBV5-4 combines with J gene TRBJ2-3; the match to TRBD2 covers 9 bases. Germline V gene lookup returns CDR1 SGHNT and CDR2 YYREEE (reference sequence). The junction had 3 bases not matched to a gene; V was cut back by 1 base and J by 0 bases. CDR3 size: 16 residues. The CDR3 nucleotides are TGTGCCAGCAGCTTGATGCTAGCGGGAAGCACAGATACGCAGTATTTT. Protein: CASSLMLAGSTDTQYF.

The chain carries TRBV30 and TRBJ1-6; weak D call: TRBD1 (5 bases). CDR3 length: 15 residues. V shed 3 bases and J shed 6 bases, with 15 bases lying between them. Germline V CDR1 and CDR2: GTSNPN, SVGIG (reference sequence). CDR3: CAWSSGLVFNSPLHF. CDR3 DNA: TGTGCCTGGAGCTCAGGGTTGGTATTTAATTCACCCCTCCACTTT.

The gene calls are TRBV6-6 and TRBJ1-1, with D possibly matching TRBD1 (6 bases). Trimming took 5 bases from V and 0 from J, leaving 10 bases between them. This CDR3 is built from 14 residues. Germline CDR1 reads MNHNY; CDR2 reads SVGAGI (reference sequence). DNA of the CDR3: TGTGCCAGCAGTCCCAGGGGAATGAACACTGAAGCTTTCTTT. Translating it yields CASSPRGMNTEAFF.

The CDR3 DNA sequence: TGTGCCAGCAACGGACTAGCGGGAGTCACCGGGGAGCTGTTTTTT. Its protein product is CASNGLAGVTGELFF. This chain links TRBV21-1 with TRBJ2-2; the D call of TRBD2 is as the table states it, not checked on the DNA. TRBV21-1 is labeled a pseudogene. CDR3 size: 15 residues.